The clone carrying this TCR beta chain was counted between two and nine times. V was clipped by 7 bases and J by 4 bases, with 16 bases between them. Germline CDR1 SQVTM, CDR2 ANQGSEA. The CDR3 consists of 13 residues. The tumor samples were collected prior to definitive surgery or chemotherapy. The source of the sample is a study of high-grade serous ovarian cancer treatment subgroups. TCRdb's copy holds only in-frame clones and misses some; the assay was immunoSEQ multiplex PCR. The table records approximately 4,500 clones, over 65% of them present only once. This TCR came from a human donor with high-grade serous ovarian cancer. The sample taken for sequencing was tumor tissue. This chain uses TRBV29-1 with TRBJ1-2; weak D call: TRBD1 (6 bases). The CDR3 nucleotides read TGCAGCGCCCATGAGGGACAAACCTATGGCTACACCTTC. Protein: CSAHEGQTYGYTF.